Listed below are T cell receptor beta chains from one sample, sequenced in a study of type 1 regulatory T cells. TCRdb independently ran MiXCR on the reads; one entry per CDR3 protein. Here the sample spans 63,000 or so distinct CDR3 sequences, around 49% being singletons. These receptors have no identified antigens. Source material: cultured non-Tr1 T cells, either the whole culture or a sorted T cell fraction (not recorded which). The receptors shown here come from a human donor in good health. The CDR3 runs from the conserved cysteine through the conserved F or W. Fields, in order: J gene, D gene, clone size, V gene, CDR3 DNA, CDR3 protein. A D gene is named only where the DNA matches it firmly. Where a row states a size, it is once, few, many or the class of an expanded clone; other rows omit it.

j_gene: TRBJ2-2
d_gene: TRBD1
abundance: few
v_gene: TRBV5-1
CDR3nt: TGCGCCAGCAGCATACAGGGGGCTGGCAACACCGGGGAGCTGTTTTTT
CDR3aa: CASSIQGAGNTGELFF

j_gene: TRBJ1-1
d_gene: TRBD1
abundance: .
v_gene: TRBV29-1
CDR3nt: TGCAGCGTAAGGACAGGGTGGACTGAAGCTTTCTTT
CDR3aa: CSVRTGWTEAFF

j_gene: TRBJ2-3
d_gene: .
abundance: .
v_gene: TRBV7-2
CDR3nt: TGTGCCAGCAGCCCCACGGCCCTACTAGGCACAGATACGCAGTATTTT
CDR3aa: CASSPTALLGTDTQYF

j_gene: TRBJ2-2
d_gene: .
abundance: .
v_gene: TRBV5-1
CDR3nt: TGCGCCAGCAGCTTGTCTGAGGGTAGGGGCACCGGGGAGCTGTTTTTT
CDR3aa: CASSLSEGRGTGELFF

j_gene: TRBJ2-5
d_gene: TRBD1
abundance: .
v_gene: TRBV7-2
CDR3nt: TGTGCCAGCAGCTCCGGACAGGCCCTCTGGGAGACCCAGTACTTC
CDR3aa: CASSSGQALWETQYF

j_gene: TRBJ2-2
d_gene: TRBD1
abundance: .
v_gene: TRBV10-3
CDR3nt: TGTGCCATCAGTGATCCGGGACAGAGCCACACCGGGGAGCTGTTTTTT
CDR3aa: CAISDPGQSHTGELFF

j_gene: TRBJ1-5
d_gene: .
abundance: few
v_gene: TRBV2
CDR3nt: TGTGCCAGCAGTGGGTCGCAGAGGAATCAGCCCCAGCATTTT
CDR3aa: CASSGSQRNQPQHF

j_gene: TRBJ1-6
d_gene: TRBD1
abundance: .
v_gene: TRBV12-3/TRBV12-4
CDR3nt: TGTGCCAGCACCCAACAGGGGGCCGTATCACCCCTCCACTTT
CDR3aa: CASTQQGAVSPLHF

j_gene: TRBJ1-2
d_gene: .
abundance: .
v_gene: TRBV6-1
CDR3nt: TGTGCCAGCAGTGAGAAGGGCAACTATGGCTACACCTTC
CDR3aa: CASSEKGNYGYTF

j_gene: TRBJ2-5
d_gene: .
abundance: .
v_gene: TRBV19
CDR3nt: TGTGCCAGTAGTAGAGGAGAAGGGGTGGTAGAGACCCAGTACTTC
CDR3aa: CASSRGEGVVETQYF

j_gene: TRBJ2-7
d_gene: .
abundance: once
v_gene: TRBV20-1
CDR3nt: TGCAGTGCTAGCTCGGGTCTCCGCTACGAGCAGTACTTC
CDR3aa: CSASSGLRYEQYF

j_gene: TRBJ2-1
d_gene: TRBD2
abundance: .
v_gene: TRBV7-2
CDR3nt: TGTGCCAGCAGCTTAGCCGCCATAGCGGGGACCTACAATGAGCAGTTCTTC
CDR3aa: CASSLAAIAGTYNEQFF

j_gene: TRBJ1-1
d_gene: .
abundance: .
v_gene: TRBV20-1
CDR3nt: TGCAGTGCTAGTGCCCGGGGGGCTGAAGCTTTCTTT
CDR3aa: CSASARGAEAFF

j_gene: TRBJ2-5
d_gene: .
abundance: few
v_gene: TRBV3-1
CDR3nt: TGTGCCAGCAGCCAGTGGCGGGGTACCCAAGAGACCCAGTACTTC
CDR3aa: CASSQWRGTQETQYF

j_gene: TRBJ2-5
d_gene: .
abundance: .
v_gene: TRBV9
CDR3nt: TGTGCCAGCAGCGCTGACAGAAACCAAGAGACCCAGTACTTC
CDR3aa: CASSADRNQETQYF

j_gene: TRBJ2-1
d_gene: .
abundance: few
v_gene: TRBV19
CDR3nt: TGTGCCAGTAGTATAGTTCCAGAGAGTAATGAGCAGTTCTTC
CDR3aa: CASSIVPESNEQFF

j_gene: TRBJ2-3
d_gene: .
abundance: .
v_gene: TRBV6-2/TRBV6-3
CDR3nt: TGTGCCAGCGTCTCCACCGGGCGAATGGGCACAGATACGCAGTATTTT
CDR3aa: CASVSTGRMGTDTQYF

j_gene: TRBJ2-4
d_gene: .
abundance: once
v_gene: TRBV19
CDR3nt: TGTGCCAGTAGTATAAGGGGAGCAGGGAACATTCAGTACTTC
CDR3aa: CASSIRGAGNIQYF

j_gene: TRBJ2-4
d_gene: .
abundance: .
v_gene: TRBV12-3/TRBV12-4
CDR3nt: TGTGCCAGCAGGTTTACAGGGTCTGACATTCAGTACTTC
CDR3aa: CASRFTGSDIQYF

j_gene: TRBJ1-1
d_gene: .
abundance: .
v_gene: TRBV5-1
CDR3nt: TGCGCCAGCAGCTTGGGGTCAGGGACGAACACTGAAGCTTTCTTT
CDR3aa: CASSLGSGTNTEAFF

j_gene: TRBJ2-3
d_gene: TRBD2
abundance: .
v_gene: TRBV4-1
CDR3nt: TGCGCCAGCAGCCAAGATGGTCTCGGGGGGGCAGGTACGCAGTATTTT
CDR3aa: CASSQDGLGGAGTQYF

j_gene: TRBJ1-5
d_gene: .
abundance: .
v_gene: TRBV5-5
CDR3nt: TGTGCCAGCGCTACAAGCCCAGGAAGGAATCAGCCCCAGCATTTT
CDR3aa: CASATSPGRNQPQHF

j_gene: TRBJ2-6
d_gene: .
abundance: .
v_gene: TRBV5-1
CDR3nt: TGCGCCAGCAGCTTTATGATAAGTCTCTCTGGGGCCAACGTCCTGACTTTC
CDR3aa: CASSFMISLSGANVLTF

j_gene: TRBJ2-3
d_gene: .
abundance: few
v_gene: TRBV19
CDR3nt: TGTGCCAGTAGTCCGAGAGGGGCGCAGGGTCTGGATACGCAGTATTTT
CDR3aa: CASSPRGAQGLDTQYF

j_gene: TRBJ2-1
d_gene: .
abundance: .
v_gene: TRBV24-1
CDR3nt: TGTGCCACCAGTGAACAGGGAGCTGAGCAGTTCTTC
CDR3aa: CATSEQGAEQFF

j_gene: TRBJ2-1
d_gene: TRBD1
abundance: few
v_gene: TRBV5-1
CDR3nt: TGCGCCAGCAAGGGGACAGGGGAGTACAATGAGCAGTTCTTC
CDR3aa: CASKGTGEYNEQFF

j_gene: TRBJ2-5
d_gene: .
abundance: .
v_gene: TRBV6-5
CDR3nt: TGTGCCAGCAGGGTTCCGGGGGCCAACCAAGAGACCCAGTACTTC
CDR3aa: CASRVPGANQETQYF

j_gene: TRBJ2-2
d_gene: .
abundance: few
v_gene: TRBV14
CDR3nt: TGTGCCAGCAGCGCTAGCTTTTCCGGGGAGCTGTTTTTT
CDR3aa: CASSASFSGELFF

j_gene: TRBJ1-5
d_gene: .
abundance: .
v_gene: TRBV18
CDR3nt: TGTGCCAGCTCACCTCTCCAGACACAGAATCAGCCCCAGCATTTT
CDR3aa: CASSPLQTQNQPQHF

j_gene: TRBJ2-3
d_gene: TRBD2
abundance: .
v_gene: TRBV29-1
CDR3nt: TGCAGCGTTGAAACCAGCGGGGGCACAGATACGCAGTATTTT
CDR3aa: CSVETSGGTDTQYF

j_gene: TRBJ1-1
d_gene: .
abundance: .
v_gene: TRBV4-2
CDR3nt: TGTGCCACCTTTGGGAACTTGAACACTGAAGCTTTCTTT
CDR3aa: CATFGNLNTEAFF

j_gene: TRBJ1-2
d_gene: .
abundance: .
v_gene: TRBV7-9
CDR3nt: TGTGCCAGCAGCCCAGGCCGGGGCTACACCTTC
CDR3aa: CASSPGRGYTF

j_gene: TRBJ2-3
d_gene: .
abundance: .
v_gene: TRBV10-3
CDR3nt: TGTGCCATCAGCGACACCTCCACAGATACGCAGTATTTT
CDR3aa: CAISDTSTDTQYF

j_gene: TRBJ1-1
d_gene: .
abundance: few
v_gene: TRBV3-1
CDR3nt: TGTGCCAGCAGCCAAGCTGGGGGGAACACTGAAGCTTTCTTT
CDR3aa: CASSQAGGNTEAFF

j_gene: TRBJ1-2
d_gene: .
abundance: few
v_gene: TRBV12-3/TRBV12-4
CDR3nt: TGTGCCAGCAGTTTGGAGACATATGGCTACACCTTC
CDR3aa: CASSLETYGYTF

j_gene: TRBJ2-3
d_gene: TRBD2
abundance: few
v_gene: TRBV5-1
CDR3nt: TGCGCCAGCAGCTCGGGACTAGCGGGGTCTAGCACAGATAAAGCGTATTTT
CDR3aa: CASSSGLAGSSTDKAYF

j_gene: TRBJ1-2
d_gene: TRBD1
abundance: few
v_gene: TRBV10-3
CDR3nt: TGTGCCAGGAAACAGGGGGCGAATCATGGCTACACCTTC
CDR3aa: CARKQGANHGYTF

j_gene: TRBJ1-6
d_gene: TRBD1
abundance: many
v_gene: TRBV20-1
CDR3nt: TGCAGTGCTAGAGATTGGAAACAGGGGAATTCACCCCTCCACTTT
CDR3aa: CSARDWKQGNSPLHF

j_gene: TRBJ1-4
d_gene: .
abundance: few
v_gene: TRBV12-3/TRBV12-4
CDR3nt: TGTGCCAGCAGTTTAGACAGCTCCAATGAAAAACTGTTTTTT
CDR3aa: CASSLDSSNEKLFF

j_gene: TRBJ1-1
d_gene: .
abundance: .
v_gene: TRBV20-1
CDR3nt: TGCAGTGCCCCAATCGGTGTAATGAACACTGAAGCTTTCTTT
CDR3aa: CSAPIGVMNTEAFF

j_gene: TRBJ2-7
d_gene: .
abundance: .
v_gene: TRBV7-2
CDR3nt: TGTGCCAGCAGCTTAGCCAGCTCCTACGAGCAGTACTTC
CDR3aa: CASSLASSYEQYF

j_gene: TRBJ2-3
d_gene: .
abundance: .
v_gene: TRBV19
CDR3nt: TGTGCCAGTAGTATCAGGGAGGGGGCCCCGCCGGATACGCAGTATTTT
CDR3aa: CASSIREGAPPDTQYF

j_gene: TRBJ1-2
d_gene: TRBD1
abundance: medium-sized
v_gene: TRBV12-3/TRBV12-4
CDR3nt: TGTGCCAGCAGTCCGGGGACAGGGCCCTATGGCTACACCTTC
CDR3aa: CASSPGTGPYGYTF